The sequence of this T cell receptor beta chain was determined in a study of T cell responses to AZD1222 COVID-19 vaccine. Overall study findings and caveats: The donor group comprised mostly white British people and more females; the analysis possibly underestimated clonal diversity.

Method: immunoSEQ multiplex PCR; TCRdb's copy keeps in-frame clones and lacks some. This sample carries roughly 90,000 clones, approximately 90% of them seen once, and the ten largest clones take 2.5%. About this clone itself: Its antigen is unidentified.

The germline CDR1 and CDR2 sequences are LNHDA and SQIVND (reference sequence). Unmatched junction bases numbered 13, after V lost 3 bases and J lost 6 bases. This CDR3 is 18 amino acids long. The sequence derives from an adult who received the AZD1222 COVID-19 vaccine. Source: peripheral blood, taken 28 days after the second AZD1222 dose. The V call is TRBV19, the J call TRBJ2-1; 11 bases agree with TRBD2. CDR3 amino acids: CASSIVVAGGSRGNEQFF. For the CDR3, the DNA is TGTGCCAGTAGTATTGTGGTAGCGGGAGGGTCCCGGGGCAATGAGCAGTTCTTC.